This TCR beta chain was profiled in a study of T cell responses to AZD1222 COVID-19 vaccine (dated by TCRdb to the early 2020s). Context from the whole study: AZD1222 recipients given second doses at about 4 weeks or at about 12 weeks were pooled, since spike-specific TCR depth and breadth were not found to differ between the two schedules. A total of under 250 trial participants underwent TCR sequencing, of whom 200 to 220 had received two doses of AZD1222 and 26 had received two doses of the MenACWY control vaccine. Enrollment into the trials was organized by age into subgroups of 18-55, 56-69 and 70-plus years, and those subgroups contained around 150, 28 and 57 TCR-sequenced participants, respectively.

Findings and caveats that apply to the study as a whole: No day 14 peak-response samples were available, so repertoires were characterized only after the peak T cell response. Participants were mostly white British and included more females than males, and it was suggested by the authors that clonal diversity may have been underestimated. Vaccine-associated CD4 TCRs spanned the whole spike protein, with dominant responses in regions 160-218 and 743-854. Conclusions about previously exposed vaccinees are limited because only six or seven AZD1222 recipients were SARS-CoV-2 seropositive at baseline. In the small 56-69-year group, the increase in depth fell short of significance, most likely because of low power. Reportedly, close to half of the unique spike-specific TCRs recognized epitopes lying outside the regions that are mutated in the B.1.351 and B.1.1.7 variants. A significant rise in spike-specific TCR breadth and depth was observed after two AZD1222 doses relative to day 0 and relative to MenACWY recipients.

Interpreted using the paper, the time point label stands for: baseline before first vaccination. The vaccinee samples were drawn from two UK trials, COV001 and COV002, one of which was a single-blind randomized controlled phase 2/3 trial testing AZD1222 (ChAdOx1 nCoV-19) in healthy adults. For TCRbeta chain sequencing, PBMC samples from trial participants were taken at day 0 and at day 28 after the second dose. Comments on this clone: Its antigen has not been determined. No much larger clone is present one base from it, and per-base qualities are unavailable.

The CDR3 regions of human TCRbeta chains were analyzed by immunosequencing. The paper's processing steps were these. TCRs in the repertoires were compared against a reference library of SARS-CoV-2-specific TCRs that had been generated with the MIRA antigen-specificity platform. Breadth meant the fraction of unique TCRs that were SARS-CoV-2-associated, whereas depth meant the fraction of total T cells that were SARS-CoV-2-associated. Using the MIRA data, each spike-specific TCR was mapped to the spike region that the TCR reacts to and placed in a CD4 or CD8 class. Log10-transformed breadth and depth values were compared by one-way ANOVA with Sidak's multiple comparisons tests. TCRdb obtained this table from immuneACCESS and retained in-frame rearrangements with V and J assigned. These tables miss some clones; where compared with another copy, unresolved V genes account for less than half of the shortfall, and the remainder is unexplained. The D gene and trimming were derived from the DNA, and the V and J assignments and clone size from that table. The sample table shows 90,000 to 120,000 clones, and about 89% are seen once. Together, the top ten hold 18% of the sample.

CDR1 and CDR2 are drawn from the germline V gene: SNHLY, FYNNEI. From cysteine to phenylalanine, the CDR3 is 12 amino acids long. Here the CDR3 DNA is all that survives: 36 bases in frame from base 1. Relative to germline, V is 5 bases shorter and J is 2 bases shorter, with 7 bases between their ends. The material sequenced was peripheral blood, taken on day 0 of AZD1222 vaccination. This TCR was recovered from an adult in good health. The chain was built from TRBV2 and TRBJ2-7, and perhaps TRBD1 as D gene, on 5 matching bases. The encoded CDR3 is CASSLQAYEQYF. The nucleotide sequence is TGTGCCAGCAGTTTACAGGCCTACGAGCAGTACTTC.